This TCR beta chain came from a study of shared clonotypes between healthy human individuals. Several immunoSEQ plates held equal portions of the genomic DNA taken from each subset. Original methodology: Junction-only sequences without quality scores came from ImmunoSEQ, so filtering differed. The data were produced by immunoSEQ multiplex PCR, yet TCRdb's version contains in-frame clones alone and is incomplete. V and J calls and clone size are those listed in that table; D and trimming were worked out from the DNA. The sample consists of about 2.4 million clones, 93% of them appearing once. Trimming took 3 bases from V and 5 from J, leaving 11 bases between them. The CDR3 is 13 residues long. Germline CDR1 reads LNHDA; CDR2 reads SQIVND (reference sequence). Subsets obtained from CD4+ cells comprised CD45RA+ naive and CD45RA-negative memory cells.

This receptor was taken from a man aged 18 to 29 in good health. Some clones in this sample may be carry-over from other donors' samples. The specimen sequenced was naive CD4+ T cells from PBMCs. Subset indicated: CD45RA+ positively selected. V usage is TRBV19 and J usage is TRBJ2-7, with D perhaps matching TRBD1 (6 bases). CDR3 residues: CASSISQGNEQYF. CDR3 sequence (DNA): TGTGCCAGTAGTATTTCACAGGGAAACGAGCAGTACTTC.